Sequencing of this T cell receptor beta chain was carried out in a study of shared clonotypes between healthy human individuals. The wider study: Donor composition was two women and a few men, aged 18 to 49. Study-level results: Four donors had 5% to 6.5% of their naive CD4 clonotypes in common. Memory subsets generally showed smaller estimated richness than naive subsets did.

Of note for this clone: The antigen is undetermined.

The assay used deep level. The repertoire was sequenced with immunoSEQ multiplex PCR; TCRdb's copy has only in-frame clones and lacks some. Altogether some 1,100,000 clones are present, 75% to 85% being singletons, with the ten largest covering about 0.52%. CDR1 and CDR2 from the germline V gene are SGHVS and FNYEAQ. Trimming removed 2 bases from V and 5 bases from J, with 6 bases in between. The CDR3 sequence is 12 residues long. The receptor's source is a man between 18 and 29 years old in good health. Some clones in this sample may be carry-over from other donors' samples. Sequenced: memory CD4+ T cells from PBMCs. Subset given: CD45RA-negative fraction. This chain connects TRBV7-6 to TRBJ2-5; D possibly corresponds to TRBD2 (5 bases). This chain's CDR3 is CASSLWRETQYF. CDR3 DNA sequence: TGTGCCAGCAGCTTATGGAGGGAGACCCAGTACTTC. Supplemented by reference TRBV7-6 and TRBJ2-5, the full variable domain reads GAGVSQSPRYKVTKRGQDVALRCDPISGHVSLYWYRQALGQGPEFLTYFNYEAQQDKSGLPNDRFSAERPEGSISTLTIQRTEQRDSAMYRCASSLWRETQYFGPGTRLLVL.